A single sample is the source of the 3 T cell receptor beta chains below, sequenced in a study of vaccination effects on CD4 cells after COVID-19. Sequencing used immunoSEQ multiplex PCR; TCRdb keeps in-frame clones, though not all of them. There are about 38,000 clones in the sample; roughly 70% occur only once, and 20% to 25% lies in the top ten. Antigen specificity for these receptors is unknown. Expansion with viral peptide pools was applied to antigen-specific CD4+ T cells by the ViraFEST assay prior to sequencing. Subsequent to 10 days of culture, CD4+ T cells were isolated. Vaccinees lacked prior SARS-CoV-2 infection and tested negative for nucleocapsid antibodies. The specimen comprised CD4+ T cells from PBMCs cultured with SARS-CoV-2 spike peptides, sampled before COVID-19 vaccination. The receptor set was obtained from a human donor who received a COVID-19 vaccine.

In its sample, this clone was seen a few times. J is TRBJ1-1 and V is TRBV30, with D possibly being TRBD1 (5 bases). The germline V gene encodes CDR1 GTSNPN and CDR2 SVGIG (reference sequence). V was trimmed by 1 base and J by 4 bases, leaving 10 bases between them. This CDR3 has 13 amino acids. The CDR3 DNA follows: TGTGCCTGGAGTGAGGTAGGGGCCACTGAAGCTTTCTTT. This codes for CAWSEVGATEAFF.

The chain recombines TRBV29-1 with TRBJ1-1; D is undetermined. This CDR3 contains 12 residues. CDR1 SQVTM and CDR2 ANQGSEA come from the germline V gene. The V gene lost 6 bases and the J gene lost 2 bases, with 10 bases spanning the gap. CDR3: CSVLGLNTEAFF. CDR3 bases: TGCAGCGTCCTGGGGTTAAACACTGAAGCTTTCTTT.

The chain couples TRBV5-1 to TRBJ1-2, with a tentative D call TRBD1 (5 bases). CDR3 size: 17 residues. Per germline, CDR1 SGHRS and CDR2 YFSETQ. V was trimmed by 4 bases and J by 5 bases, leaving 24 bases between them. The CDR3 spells CASSPFGRGGAAYGYTF. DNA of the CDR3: TGCGCCAGCAGCCCGTTTGGACGGGGAGGGGCAGCTTATGGCTACACCTTC. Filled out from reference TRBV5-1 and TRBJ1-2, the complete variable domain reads KAGVTQTPRYLIKTRGQQVTLSCSPISGHRSVSWYQQTPGQGLQFLFEYFSETQRNKGNFPGRFSGRQFSNSRSEMNVSTLELGDSALYLCASSPFGRGGAAYGYTFGSGTRLTVV.